Here is one TCR beta chain with its context. Its antigen is currently unknown. This specimen comes from a study of shared clonotypes between healthy human individuals. Findings of the study overall: Blood was the sole source, and tissue repertoires probably differ. Genetic and exposure-history diversity was limited by the few donors. Memory subsets had estimated richness that was generally smaller than that of naive subsets.

The V gene lost 2 bases and the J gene lost 6 bases, with 21 bases spanning the gap. The CDR3 spans 17 residues. CDR1 is MNHNS, CDR2 SASEGT, per germline. Some clones are missing from TCRdb's copy, which holds only in-frame ones; the method was immunoSEQ multiplex PCR. The sample lists millions of clones; approximately 90% were seen once. The source of this sequence is a man younger than 30 in good health. The V and J genes are TRBV6-1 and TRBJ2-3; D is unclear. Specimen: naive CD4+ T cells sorted from blood. Subset defined: CD45RA+ positively selected. CDR3 nucleotides: TGTGCCAGCAGTGAAAAGGGCCTATCTGCTGGGTGGGATACGCAGTATTTT. Amino acid sequence: CASSEKGLSAGWDTQYF.